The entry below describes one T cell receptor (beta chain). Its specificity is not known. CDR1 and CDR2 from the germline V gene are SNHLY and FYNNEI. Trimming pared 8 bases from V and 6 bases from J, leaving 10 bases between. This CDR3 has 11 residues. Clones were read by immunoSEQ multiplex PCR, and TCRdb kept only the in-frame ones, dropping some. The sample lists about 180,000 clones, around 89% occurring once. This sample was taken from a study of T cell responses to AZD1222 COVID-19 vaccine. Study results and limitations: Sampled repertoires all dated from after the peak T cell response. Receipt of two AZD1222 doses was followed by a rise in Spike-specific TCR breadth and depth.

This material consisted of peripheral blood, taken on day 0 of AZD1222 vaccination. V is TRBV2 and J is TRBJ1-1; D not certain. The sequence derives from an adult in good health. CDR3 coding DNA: TGTGCCAGCGTTTTTTCCGCTGAAGCTTTCTTT. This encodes CASVFSAEAFF.